This T cell receptor beta chain was observed in a study of cytomegalovirus exposure and HLA in healthy donors (dated by TCRdb to about 2017). Turning to the overall study: The roughly 650 repertoires of the first cohort and the 95 to 150 validation repertoires were produced on the same platform, according to a later analysis. The aim of the study was to test whether cataloging public T cell receptors could identify signatures of past pathogen exposure. Besides the first cohort of approximately 670 subjects, a separate validation cohort made up of over 100 different subjects was used. To predict cytomegalovirus infection status, the study combined high-throughput TCR immunosequencing, statistical association of individual TCRs with disease status, and machine learning.

In the germline V gene, CDR1 corresponds to SQVTM and CDR2 to ANQGSEA. V and J are truncated by 6 bases and 7 bases respectively, leaving an intervening sequence of 19 bases. From cysteine to phenylalanine, the CDR3 is 14 amino acids long. Only the CDR3 part of the read is kept: 42 bases, read in frame from the first base. The paper as a whole reports these results and caveats: The classifier was reported to diagnose cytomegalovirus status with high specificity and sensitivity in both the original and validation cohorts. According to the authors, the approach could potentially be generalized to other disease states and immunological phenotypes. The study listed approximately 150 TCR beta chains as associated with cytomegalovirus. Of the cluster scores, 85% to 95% were above 0 in a later analysis, which found that TCRs clustered in the first cohort also tended to co-occur in the roughly 130 validation repertoires. A later analysis had no HLA typing for the validation cohort, so co-occurrence there was scored across all 120 repertoires. In vitro tests confirmed that a few of the cytomegalovirus-associated TCR beta chains recognize cytomegalovirus antigens. Across donors, most TCR sequences were observed very rarely, whereas some public TCRs were present in many individuals.

Library method: the immunoSEQ multiplex PCR assay. As for the original processing: A statistical classification framework was built to diagnose cytomegalovirus status from the catalog of TCR beta chain sequences. TCRdb provides this immuneACCESS table in a form limited to in-frame rearrangements. Some clones are lacking; in checked studies, under half of them reflect an unresolved V gene, and why the rest are absent is not known. The V and J calls and clone size come from that table; D and trimming were worked out from the DNA. The sample records roughly 150,000 clones, around 90% of which are singletons. The ten largest make up just under 3% of the sample. Details on this clone: Which antigen it targets is not known. Base qualities are not at hand, and no much larger clone is one base apart.

The donors were included in the validation cohort of some 110 subjects, a group kept apart from the roughly 680-subject first cohort. The sequence derives from a man aged 18-30 years in good health and CMV-seronegative. Sequencing used PBMCs. The chain is made from TRBV29-1 and TRBJ2-1, and the D gene may be TRBD1, 5 bases matching. The DNA sequence is given as TGCAGCGTATTTGACAGCCCCCTGAGTAATGAGCAGTTCTTC. It specifies CSVFDSPLSNEQFF.